A selection of T cell receptor beta chains follows, all from one sample in a study of blood T cell repertoires in COVID-19. Some clones are missing from TCRdb's copy, which holds only in-frame ones; the method was immunoSEQ multiplex PCR. The sample contains around 270,000 clones, about 85% of which appear only once. Sample: peripheral blood. The receptors were gathered from a man aged 60 to 69 with acute or convalescent COVID-19. Both conserved end residues are trimmed from each CDR3. Each record gives: V gene, J gene, CDR3 protein.

V: TRBV18
J: TRBJ1-1
CDR3: ASSEQVEAF

V: TRBV11-2
J: TRBJ2-7
CDR3: ASSSGQTYEQY

V: TRBV5-4
J: TRBJ2-7
CDR3: ASSLIGLADSYEQY

V: TRBV9
J: TRBJ2-1
CDR3: ASSVGRGGSYNEQF

V: TRBV7-3
J: TRBJ2-1
CDR3: ASSPIRTSGPQRNEQF

V: TRBV19
J: TRBJ2-5
CDR3: ASSIPSGVETQY

V: TRBV6-5
J: TRBJ1-3
CDR3: ASSYSTGRGNTIY

V: TRBV28
J: TRBJ2-3
CDR3: ASTLLASGSADTQY

V: TRBV5-4
J: TRBJ2-5
CDR3: ASSLGGLAEETQY

V: TRBV28
J: TRBJ2-2
CDR3: ASSFGQGVFGELF

V: TRBV19
J: TRBJ2-5
CDR3: ASSILAGLGQETQY

V: TRBV10-3
J: TRBJ2-7
CDR3: AISGGPGETYEQY

V: TRBV6-5
J: TRBJ1-2
CDR3: ASSYSSGDRAFAA

V: TRBV6-5
J: TRBJ1-1
CDR3: ASTTSTGGNTEAF

V: TRBV29-1
J: TRBJ2-7
CDR3: SVGVGGPEQY

V: TRBV18
J: TRBJ2-1
CDR3: ASSPPLAGASYNEQF

V: TRBV28
J: TRBJ2-1
CDR3: ASRSSDSYNEQF

V: TRBV7-2
J: TRBJ1-1
CDR3: ASSPRFWNTEAF

V: TRBV3-1/TRBV3-2
J: TRBJ2-5
CDR3: ASSQVLAAYGETQY

V: TRBV27
J: TRBJ2-1
CDR3: ASSPVAGTGSPGEQF

V: TRBV3-1/TRBV3-2
J: TRBJ1-2
CDR3: ASSQAGGANYGYT

V: TRBV7-9
J: TRBJ2-1
CDR3: ASSSGTSSYNEQF

V: TRBV7-8
J: TRBJ2-5
CDR3: ASSLRAGTQETQY

V: TRBV5-4
J: TRBJ2-6
CDR3: ASRPGQGAEGANVLT

V: TRBV7-3
J: TRBJ2-5
CDR3: ASSPGSRETQY